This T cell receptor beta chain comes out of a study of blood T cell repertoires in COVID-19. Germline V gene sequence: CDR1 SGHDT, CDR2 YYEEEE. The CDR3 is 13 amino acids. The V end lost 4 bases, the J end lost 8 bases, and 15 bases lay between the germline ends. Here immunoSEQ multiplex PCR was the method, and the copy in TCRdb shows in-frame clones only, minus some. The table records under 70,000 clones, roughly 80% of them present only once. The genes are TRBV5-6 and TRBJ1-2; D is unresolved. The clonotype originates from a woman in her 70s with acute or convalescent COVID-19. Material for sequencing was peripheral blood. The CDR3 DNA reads TGTGCCAGCAGCCCCGGACGTTCGGGAGGCTACACCTTC. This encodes CASSPGRSGGYTF.